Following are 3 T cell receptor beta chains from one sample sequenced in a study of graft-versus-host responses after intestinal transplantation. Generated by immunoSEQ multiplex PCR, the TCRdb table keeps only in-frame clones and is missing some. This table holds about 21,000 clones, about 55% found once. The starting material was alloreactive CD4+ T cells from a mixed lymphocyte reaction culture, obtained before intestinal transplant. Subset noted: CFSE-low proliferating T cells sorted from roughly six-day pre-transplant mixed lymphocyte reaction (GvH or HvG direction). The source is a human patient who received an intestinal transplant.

The CDR3 sequence is CAWSPGQNSPLHF. The CDR3 DNA reads TGTGCCTGGAGTCCGGGACAAAATTCACCCCTCCACTTT. The chain links TRBV30 to TRBJ1-6; D perhaps matches TRBD1 (6 bases). The CDR3 is 13 amino acids. V was trimmed by 2 bases and J by 7 bases, leaving 9 bases between them. Germline V CDR1 and CDR2: GTSNPN, SVGIG (reference sequence).

CDR3 sequence: CASSTPGAGDTQYF. Here the CDR3 DNA reads TGTGCCAGCAGTACACCCGGCGCAGGGGATACGCAGTATTTT. The chain uses TRBV6-6 and TRBJ2-3; maybe TRBD1 (5 bases). Between the trimmed V and J ends, which lost 5 bases and 6 bases, there was a span of 15 bases. This CDR3 contains 14 residues. CDR1 and CDR2 from the germline V gene are MNHNY and SVGAGI (reference sequence).

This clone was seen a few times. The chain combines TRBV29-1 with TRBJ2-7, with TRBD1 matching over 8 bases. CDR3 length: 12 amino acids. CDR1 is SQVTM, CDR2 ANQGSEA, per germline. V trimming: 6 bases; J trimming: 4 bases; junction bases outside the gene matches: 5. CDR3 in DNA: TGCAGCGTGACAGGGGTAGAGTACGAGCAGTACTTC. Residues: CSVTGVEYEQYF.